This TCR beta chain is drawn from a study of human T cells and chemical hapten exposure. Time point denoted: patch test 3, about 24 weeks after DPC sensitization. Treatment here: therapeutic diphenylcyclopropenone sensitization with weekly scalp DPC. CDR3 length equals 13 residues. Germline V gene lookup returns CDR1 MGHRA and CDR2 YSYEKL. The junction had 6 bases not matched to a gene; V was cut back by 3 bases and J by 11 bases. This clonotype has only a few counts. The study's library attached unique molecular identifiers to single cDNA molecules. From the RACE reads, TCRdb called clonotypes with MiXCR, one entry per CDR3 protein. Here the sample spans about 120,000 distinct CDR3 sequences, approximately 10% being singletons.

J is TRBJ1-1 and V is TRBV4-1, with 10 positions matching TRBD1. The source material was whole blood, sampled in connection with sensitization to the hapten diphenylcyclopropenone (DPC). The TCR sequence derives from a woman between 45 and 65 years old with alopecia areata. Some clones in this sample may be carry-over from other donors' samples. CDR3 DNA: TGCGCCAGCAGCCATACCGGGACAGGGGAGGCTTTCTTT. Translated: CASSHTGTGEAFF.